These T cell receptor beta chains were read from a single sample in a study of T cell responses to AZD1222 COVID-19 vaccine. The protocol was immunoSEQ multiplex PCR, while the TCRdb copy is restricted to in-frame clones and leaves out a portion. This table has some 150,000 clones, 89% appearing once. The sequencing here drew on peripheral blood, taken on day 0 of AZD1222 vaccination. These TCRs come from an adult in good health. Each CDR3 is given with its conserved first and last residue. The D gene is left open where the match is weak. Size values are once, few and many counts, or a class for expanded clones, and some rows have none.

>TRBD2|-|TRBV5-4|TRBJ2-4
TGTGCCAGCAGCCTTAGCGGGGGGGCGTATCAGTACTTC
CASSLSGGAYQYF
>-|once|TRBV9|TRBJ1-5
TGTGCCAGCAGCGTAGGGCAGCTTTATCAGCCCCAGCATTTT
CASSVGQLYQPQHF
>TRBD2|-|TRBV27|TRBJ2-2
TGTGCCAGCAGTGGGGGAGGACTAGCGAGGACCGGGGAGCTGTTTTTT
CASSGGGLARTGELFF
>TRBD1|-|TRBV4-3|TRBJ1-2
TGCGCCAGCAGCCAAGACCCGGGACAGGGAAAATATGGCTACACCTTC
CASSQDPGQGKYGYTF
>TRBD2|-|TRBV9|TRBJ2-4
TGTGCCAGCAGCGTCTCGGCTAGCGGCGAGGAAAACATTCAGTACTTC
CASSVSASGEENIQYF
>TRBD1|few|TRBV25-1|TRBJ1-2
TGTGCCAGCAGTCCAATCCCGGGACAGGGTGTCGGCTACACCTTC
CASSPIPGQGVGYTF
>-|-|TRBV14|TRBJ2-7
TGTGCCAGCAGCCACTGGGTATCTCGGACTACCTCCCCTAGCTCCTACGAGCAGTACTTC
CASSHWVSRTTSPSSYEQYF
>-|-|TRBV9|TRBJ2-5
TGTGCCAGCAGCGCCACCAAAGGTCAAGAGACCCAGTACTTC
CASSATKGQETQYF
>-|once|TRBV6-5|TRBJ1-2
TGTGCCAGCAGTTACTCGAGGGTTTTTACGGGCTATGGCTACACCTTC
CASSYSRVFTGYGYTF
>TRBD1|-|TRBV7-8|TRBJ2-5
TGTGCCAGCAGCCTAGGGGGGACAGGGGGCCAACTGCGGTACTTC
CASSLGGTGGQLRYF
>-|-|TRBV18|TRBJ2-3
TGTGCCAGCTCACCTACCGGCACAGGTCCAGATACGCAGTATTTT
CASSPTGTGPDTQYF
>-|-|TRBV24-1|TRBJ2-7
TGTGCCACCAGTGAGACCGGATCCAGGGCGGACGAGCAGTACTTC
CATSETGSRADEQYF
>-|few|TRBV10-3|TRBJ1-1
TGTGCCATCAGTGTCCAGGGGAACACTGAAGCTTTCTTT
CAISVQGNTEAFF
>TRBD1|-|TRBV6-5|TRBJ1-1
TGTGCCAGCAGGGGACAGGGGGCGTACACTGAAGCTTTCTTT
CASRGQGAYTEAFF
>-|-|TRBV12-3/TRBV12-4|TRBJ1-2
TGTGCCAGCAGTTTTCAAGGGCTCGGTGGCTACACCTTC
CASSFQGLGGYTF
>-|-|TRBV27|TRBJ2-5
TGTGCCAGCAGTTCACGAAAGTACCAAGAGACCCAGTACTTC
CASSSRKYQETQYF
>-|-|TRBV2|TRBJ1-5
TGTGCCAGCAGTTGGCAGGGAGCTCAGCCCCAGCATTTT
CASSWQGAQPQHF
>TRBD1|-|TRBV6-5|TRBJ2-3
TGTGCCAGCAGCTACCTACAGGGGGAGACAGATACGCAGTATTTT
CASSYLQGETDTQYF
>-|-|TRBV6-5|TRBJ2-5
TGTGCCAGCAGTTACCGATCCGGGACCCCCCTCGAGACCCAGTACTTC
CASSYRSGTPLETQYF
>-|-|TRBV6-5|TRBJ1-5
TGTGCCAGCAGTTACTCGGGTGGCAGGCAGCCCCAGCATTTT
CASSYSGGRQPQHF
>TRBD1|-|TRBV6-1|TRBJ1-5
TGTGCCAGCAGTGCGGACAGGTCTTTCTATAGCAATCAGCCCCAGCATTTT
CASSADRSFYSNQPQHF
>-|-|TRBV2|TRBJ2-1
TGTGCCAGCAGTGTGAGCAACAATGAGCAGTTCTTC
CASSVSNNEQFF
>-|-|TRBV19|TRBJ1-2
TGTGCCAGTAGTGCTCTTGACAGGACGCCCTATGGCTACACCTTC
CASSALDRTPYGYTF
>-|few|TRBV9|TRBJ1-6
TGTGCCAGCAGCGCAACAGGGAATTCACCCCTCCACTTT
CASSATGNSPLHF